These 7 T cell receptor beta chains came from one sample sequenced in a study of Ad26.COV2.S vaccination and SARS-CoV-2 variants. Measured with immunoSEQ multiplex PCR; TCRdb has only the in-frame clones, and not every one. In the table there are roughly 680,000 clones, more than 70% of which are singletons. Regarding treatment: some 20 received Ad26.COV2.S at low or high dose, single or two shots; about 5 received placebo; per-sample allocation not given. Material that was analyzed had been drawn on day 63 after the first vaccine or placebo injection. Sample: peripheral blood, taken in a trial of Ad26.COV2.S vaccine versus placebo. The source is a person between 18 and 59 years old who received the Ad26.COV2.S COVID-19 vaccine or a placebo.

V gene TRBV29-1 combines with J gene TRBJ1-2, with a weak D call TRBD1 (6 bases). The CDR3 has 12 residues. V shed 7 bases and J shed 4 bases, with 13 bases lying between them. Germline V gene lookup returns CDR1 SQVTM and CDR2 ANQGSEA. DNA of the CDR3: TGCAGCGCGGGCGGGGACATCTATGGCTACACCTTC. This encodes CSAGGDIYGYTF.

The chain is built from TRBV6-1 and TRBJ2-1, with no clear D. This CDR3 has 13 amino acids. In germline, CDR1 is MNHNS, CDR2 SASEGT. V gave up 1 base and J gave up 4 bases, with 5 bases separating them. The CDR3 DNA reads as TGTGCCAGCAGTGAAGGTCAGTACAATGAGCAGTTCTTC. Protein product: CASSEGQYNEQFF.

This chain joins TRBV30 and TRBJ1-2; a possible D gene is TRBD1 (5 bases). The germline gives CDR1 GTSNPN, CDR2 SVGIG (reference sequence). This CDR3 has 15 amino acids. V was shortened by 4 bases and J by 4 bases, with 19 bases between the two germline ends. The CDR3 DNA reads as TGTGCCTGGACCCTCACCGGGGGGGGGACCTATGGCTACACCTTC. Protein product: CAWTLTGGGTYGYTF. Full variable domain (missing parts from reference TRBV30 and TRBJ1-2): SQTIHQWPATLVQPVGSPLSLECTVEGTSNPNLYWYRQAAGRGLQLLFYSVGIGQISSEVPQNLSASRPQDRQFILSSKKLLLSDSGFYLCAWTLTGGGTYGYTFGSGTRLTVV.

V is TRBV7-9 and J is TRBJ2-7; D remains ambiguous. CDR1 is SEHNR and CDR2 is FQNEAQ in the germline V gene (reference sequence). The CDR3 spans 11 residues. The ends were cut back, 5 bases at V and 2 bases at J, with 4 bases in the middle. The CDR3 is CASSTAYEQYF. The CDR3 nucleotides read TGTGCCAGCAGCACAGCCTACGAGCAGTACTTC.

The V gene is TRBV25-1, the J gene TRBJ2-1; 8 positions match TRBD2. Looked up from germline, CDR1 is MGHDK and CDR2 is SYGVNS. There are 13 residues in the CDR3. V dropped 5 bases and J dropped 12; count of bases not matched to a gene: 9. CDR3 nucleotide sequence: TGTGCCAGCAGTCCACCGGGGGGGGAAGGGCAGTTCTTC. Translating gives CASSPPGGEGQFF.

The rearrangement joins TRBV5-1 to TRBJ2-7, with D perhaps matching TRBD1 or TRBD2 (6 bases each). Germline V gene sequence: CDR1 SGHRS, CDR2 YFSETQ. This CDR3 contains 13 residues. V was clipped by 4 bases and J by 10 bases, with 18 bases between them. CDR3 protein: CASSPEGVYAQYF. DNA of the CDR3: TGCGCCAGCAGCCCGGAGGGGGTCTACGCTCAGTACTTC. Looking up the rest from reference TRBV5-1 and TRBJ2-7 gives the full variable domain: KAGVTQTPRYLIKTRGQQVTLSCSPISGHRSVSWYQQTPGQGLQFLFEYFSETQRNKGNFPGRFSGRQFSNSRSEMNVSTLELGDSALYLCASSPEGVYAQYFGPGTRLTVT.

V and J are TRBV6-1 and TRBJ2-7; 9 bases are a match to TRBD1. Germline V gives CDR1 MNHNS, CDR2 SASEGT. J lost 4 bases, V lost 0 bases, and 4 bases had no gene match. The length of the CDR3 is 15 residues. CDR3 sequence: CASSEAGQGRYEQYF. In DNA form, the CDR3 reads TGTGCCAGCAGTGAAGCGGGACAGGGAAGGTACGAGCAGTACTTC.